This T cell receptor (beta chain) stems from a study of T cell changes during pregnancy in multiple sclerosis. Sequencing used immunoSEQ multiplex PCR; TCRdb keeps in-frame clones, though not all of them. This table has more than 30,000 clones, 80% to 95% appearing once. V shed 3 bases and J shed 0 bases, with 12 bases lying between them. Germline V gene lookup returns CDR1 LNHDA and CDR2 SQIVND (reference sequence). The CDR3 is 16 residues long. Sequences were derived from CD4+ T cells from peripheral blood mononuclear cells, sampled in the third trimester of pregnancy. The chain carries TRBV19 and TRBJ1-5, with D unresolved. This clonotype was obtained from a female donor in good health, enrolled as a control in a pregnancy study. CDR3 sequence: CASSMEGGYSNQPQHF. The CDR3 DNA sequence: TGTGCCAGTAGTATGGAGGGCGGCTATAGCAATCAGCCCCAGCATTTT.